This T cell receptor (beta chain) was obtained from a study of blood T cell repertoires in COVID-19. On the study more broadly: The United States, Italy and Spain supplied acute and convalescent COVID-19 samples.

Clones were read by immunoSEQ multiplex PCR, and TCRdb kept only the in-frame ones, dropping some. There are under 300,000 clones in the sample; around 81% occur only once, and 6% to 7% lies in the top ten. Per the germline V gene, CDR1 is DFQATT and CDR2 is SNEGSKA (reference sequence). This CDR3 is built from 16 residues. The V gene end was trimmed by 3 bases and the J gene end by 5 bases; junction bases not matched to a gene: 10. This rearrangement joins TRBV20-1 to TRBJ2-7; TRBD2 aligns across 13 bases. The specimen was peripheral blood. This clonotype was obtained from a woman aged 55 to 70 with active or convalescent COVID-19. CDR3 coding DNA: TGCAGTGCTAGTTCTGGACTAGCGGGAGCCCAGGACGAGCAGTACTTC. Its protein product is CSASSGLAGAQDEQYF.